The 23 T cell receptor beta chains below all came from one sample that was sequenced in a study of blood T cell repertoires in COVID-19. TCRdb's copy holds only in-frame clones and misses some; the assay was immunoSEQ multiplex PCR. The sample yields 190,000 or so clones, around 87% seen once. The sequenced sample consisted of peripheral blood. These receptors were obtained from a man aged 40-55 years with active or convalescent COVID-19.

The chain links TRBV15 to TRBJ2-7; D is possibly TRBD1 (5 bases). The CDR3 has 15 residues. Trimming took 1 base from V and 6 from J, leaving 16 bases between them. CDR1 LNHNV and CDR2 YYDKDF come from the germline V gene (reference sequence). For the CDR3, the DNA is TGTGCCACCAGCAGAGGGTTCGCATCCGACAGCGAGCAGTACTTC. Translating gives CATSRGFASDSEQYF.

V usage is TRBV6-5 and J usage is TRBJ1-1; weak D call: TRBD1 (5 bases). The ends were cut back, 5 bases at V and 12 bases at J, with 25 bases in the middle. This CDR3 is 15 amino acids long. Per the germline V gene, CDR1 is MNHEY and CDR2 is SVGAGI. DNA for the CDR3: TGTGCCAGCAGTACCCCTCGGGGGAGGGGCCTTCTAACTTTCTTT. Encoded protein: CASSTPRGRGLLTFF.

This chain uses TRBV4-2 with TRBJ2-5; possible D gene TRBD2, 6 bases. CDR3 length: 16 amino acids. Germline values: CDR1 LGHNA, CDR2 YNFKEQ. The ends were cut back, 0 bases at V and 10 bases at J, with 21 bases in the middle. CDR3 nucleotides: TGTGCCAGCAGCCAAGAGCAAGTTGGTGGACTACTTCTCCAGTACTTC. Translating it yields CASSQEQVGGLLLQYF.

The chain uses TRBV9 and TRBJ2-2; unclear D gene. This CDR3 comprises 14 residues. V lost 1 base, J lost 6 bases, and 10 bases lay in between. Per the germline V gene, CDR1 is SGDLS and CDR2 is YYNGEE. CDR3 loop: CASSVRTSAGELFF. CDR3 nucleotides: TGTGCCAGCAGCGTAAGAACAAGTGCCGGGGAGCTGTTTTTT.

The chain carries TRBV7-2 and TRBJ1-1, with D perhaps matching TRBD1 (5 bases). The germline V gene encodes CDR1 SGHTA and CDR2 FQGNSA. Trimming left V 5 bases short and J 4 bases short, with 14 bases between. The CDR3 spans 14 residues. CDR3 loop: CASSPGQGPTEAFF. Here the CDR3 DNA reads TGTGCCAGCAGCCCCGGGCAGGGTCCCACTGAAGCTTTCTTT.

CDR3 DNA: TGTGCCAGCAGCCCTGGGACAGCTTCCTACAATGAGCAGTTCTTC. Translated: CASSPGTASYNEQFF. The rearrangement links TRBV5-4 to TRBJ2-1; 7 positions agree with TRBD1. Germline-derived CDR1 and CDR2 are SGHNT and YYREEE (reference sequence). This CDR3 spans 15 amino acids. V shed 4 bases and J 1 base; nucleotides not matched to a gene: 5.

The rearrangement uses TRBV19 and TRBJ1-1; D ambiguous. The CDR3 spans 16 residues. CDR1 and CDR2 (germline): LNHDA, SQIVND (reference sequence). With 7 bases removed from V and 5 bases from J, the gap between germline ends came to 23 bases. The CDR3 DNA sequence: TGTGCCAGTACTTGGATCGGAGAGGGTTCAAGGACTGAAGCTTTCTTT. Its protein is CASTWIGEGSRTEAFF.

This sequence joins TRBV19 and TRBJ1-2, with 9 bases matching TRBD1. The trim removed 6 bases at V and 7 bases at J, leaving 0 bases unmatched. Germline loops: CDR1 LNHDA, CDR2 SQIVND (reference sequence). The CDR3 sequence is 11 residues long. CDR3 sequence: CASRDRGGYTF. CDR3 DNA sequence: TGTGCCAGTAGGGACAGGGGTGGCTACACCTTC. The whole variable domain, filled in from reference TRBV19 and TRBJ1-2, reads DGGITQSPKYLFRKEGQNVTLSCEQNLNHDAMYWYRQDPGQGLRLIYYSQIVNDFQKGDIAEGYSVSREKKESFPLTVTSAQKNPTAFYLCASRDRGGYTFGSGTRLTVV.

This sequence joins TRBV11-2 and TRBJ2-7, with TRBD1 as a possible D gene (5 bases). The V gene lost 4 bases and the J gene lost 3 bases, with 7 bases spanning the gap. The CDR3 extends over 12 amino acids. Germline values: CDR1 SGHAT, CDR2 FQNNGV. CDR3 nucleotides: TGTGCCAGCAGCTCGACAGACTACGAGCAGTACTTC. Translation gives CASSSTDYEQYF. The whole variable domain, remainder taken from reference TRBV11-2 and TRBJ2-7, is EAGVAQSPRYKIIEKRQSVAFWCNPISGHATLYWYQQILGQGPKLLIQFQNNGVVDDSQLPKDRFSAERLKGVDSTLKIQPAKLEDSAVYLCASSSTDYEQYFGPGTRLTVT.

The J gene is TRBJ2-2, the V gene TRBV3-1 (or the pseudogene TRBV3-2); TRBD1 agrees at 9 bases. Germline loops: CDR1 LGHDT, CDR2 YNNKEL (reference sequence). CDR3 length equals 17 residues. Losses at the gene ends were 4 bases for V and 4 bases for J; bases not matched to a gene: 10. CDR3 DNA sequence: TGTGCCAGCAGCCTGCGGGACAGGGCCGCCGGCACCGGGGAGCTGTTTTTT. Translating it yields CASSLRDRAAGTGELFF.

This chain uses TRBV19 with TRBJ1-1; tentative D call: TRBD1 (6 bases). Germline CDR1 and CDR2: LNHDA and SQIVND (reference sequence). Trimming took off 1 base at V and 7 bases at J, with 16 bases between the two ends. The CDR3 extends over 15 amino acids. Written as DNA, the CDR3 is TGTGCCAGTAGTATAGGTGGCAGGGGACGGGGTGAAGCTTTCTTT. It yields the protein CASSIGGRGRGEAFF.

The CDR3 DNA is TGTGCCAGCAGCCCATACAGGGGTGGGGTTGAAGCTTTCTTT. This sequence encodes CASSPYRGGVEAFF. The chain couples TRBV9 to TRBJ1-1, with TRBD1 matching over 7 bases. This CDR3 comprises 14 residues. Germline CDR1 is SGDLS and CDR2 is YYNGEE. With 4 bases clipped from V and 7 bases from J, the junction kept 10 bases outside the gene matches.

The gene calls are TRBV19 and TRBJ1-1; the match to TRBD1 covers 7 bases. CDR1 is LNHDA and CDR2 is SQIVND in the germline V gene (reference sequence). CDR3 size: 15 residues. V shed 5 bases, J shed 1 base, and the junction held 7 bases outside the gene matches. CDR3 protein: CASSLDRVGNTEAFF. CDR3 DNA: TGTGCCAGTAGTCTCGACAGGGTGGGGAACACTGAAGCTTTCTTT.

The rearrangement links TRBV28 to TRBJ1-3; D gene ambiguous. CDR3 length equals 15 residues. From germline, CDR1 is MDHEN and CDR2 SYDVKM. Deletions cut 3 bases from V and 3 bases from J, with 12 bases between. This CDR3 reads CASSFGPDVGNTIYF. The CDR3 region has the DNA TGTGCCAGCAGTTTTGGGCCAGACGTTGGAAACACCATATATTTT.

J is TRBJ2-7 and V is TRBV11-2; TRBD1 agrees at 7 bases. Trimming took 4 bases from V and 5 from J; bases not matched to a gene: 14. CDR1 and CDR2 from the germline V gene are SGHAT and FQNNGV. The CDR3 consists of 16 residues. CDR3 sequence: CASSSPKGALHNEQYF. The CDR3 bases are TGTGCCAGCAGCTCGCCGAAGGGGGCTCTTCACAACGAGCAGTACTTC.

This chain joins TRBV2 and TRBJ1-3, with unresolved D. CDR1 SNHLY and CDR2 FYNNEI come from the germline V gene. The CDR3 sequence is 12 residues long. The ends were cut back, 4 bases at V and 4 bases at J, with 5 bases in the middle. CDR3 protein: CASSVLGNTIYF. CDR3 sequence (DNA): TGTGCCAGCAGTGTACTCGGAAACACCATATATTTT.

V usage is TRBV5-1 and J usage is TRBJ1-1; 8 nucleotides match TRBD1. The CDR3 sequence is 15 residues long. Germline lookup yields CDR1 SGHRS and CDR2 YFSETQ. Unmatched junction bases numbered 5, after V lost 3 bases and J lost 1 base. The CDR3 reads CASSSAGTGNTEAFF. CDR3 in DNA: TGCGCCAGCAGCTCAGCAGGGACAGGGAACACTGAAGCTTTCTTT.

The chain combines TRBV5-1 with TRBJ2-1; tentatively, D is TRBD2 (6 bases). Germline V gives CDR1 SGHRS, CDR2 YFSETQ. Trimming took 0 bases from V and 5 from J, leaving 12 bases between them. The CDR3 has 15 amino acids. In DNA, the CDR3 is TGCGCCAGCAGCTTGGAGGTAGCGGCGCACAATGAGCAGTTCTTC. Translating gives CASSLEVAAHNEQFF.

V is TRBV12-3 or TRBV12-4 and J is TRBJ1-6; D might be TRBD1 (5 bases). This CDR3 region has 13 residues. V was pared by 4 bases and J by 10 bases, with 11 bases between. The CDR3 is CASSWGDDSPLHF. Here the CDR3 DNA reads TGTGCCAGCAGTTGGGGGGATGACTCACCCCTCCACTTT.

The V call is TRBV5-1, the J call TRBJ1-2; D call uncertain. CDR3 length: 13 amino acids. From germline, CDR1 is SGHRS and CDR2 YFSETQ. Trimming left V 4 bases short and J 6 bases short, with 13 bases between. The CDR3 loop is CASSRGREDGYTF. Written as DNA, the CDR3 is TGCGCCAGCAGCCGGGGAAGGGAGGATGGCTACACCTTC.

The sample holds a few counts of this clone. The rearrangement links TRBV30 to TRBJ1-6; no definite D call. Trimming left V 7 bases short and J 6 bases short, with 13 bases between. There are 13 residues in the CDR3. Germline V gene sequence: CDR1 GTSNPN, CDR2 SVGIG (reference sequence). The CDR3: CAYNTRGNSPLHF. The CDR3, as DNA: TGTGCCTATAATACTCGGGGTAATTCACCCCTCCACTTT.

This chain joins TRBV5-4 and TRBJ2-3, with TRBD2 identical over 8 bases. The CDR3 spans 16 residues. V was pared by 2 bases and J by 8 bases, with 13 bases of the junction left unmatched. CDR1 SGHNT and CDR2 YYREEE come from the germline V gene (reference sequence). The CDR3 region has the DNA TGTGCCAGCAGCTTAGGCGGGGGGTCCCGGGGCGCTACGCAGTATTTT. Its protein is CASSLGGGSRGATQYF.

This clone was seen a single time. CDR3: CASSLVSPDDRIGEKLFF. The CDR3 nucleotides are TGTGCCAGCAGCCTAGTAAGCCCCGATGACAGGATTGGGGAAAAACTGTTTTTT. The chain combines TRBV7-6 with TRBJ1-4; possible D gene TRBD1, 6 bases. Trimming shortened V by 5 bases and J by 8 bases, and 27 bases separated the two germline ends. The CDR3 has 18 amino acids. CDR1 is SGHVS and CDR2 is FNYEAQ in the germline V gene.